This is a list of T cell receptor beta chains from one sample in a study of early T cells in non-severe SARS-CoV-2 infection. MiXCR, applied by TCRdb to the 5' RACE reads, yields one record per CDR3 protein. The sample lists 65,000 to 80,000 distinct CDR3 sequences, about 11% occurring once. Source material: whole blood. The receptors shown here come from an adult who was a healthcare worker with PCR-confirmed SARS-CoV-2 infection or an uninfected control (not recorded which). Each CDR3 is given with its conserved first and last residue. The D gene is left open where the match is weak. Clone size appears in some rows only: once, few, many, or a class for an expanded clone.

j_call,v_call,cdr3_length,clone_size,d_call,cdr3_aa,cdr3_nt
TRBJ1-1,TRBV7-2,12,.,.,CASSPGETEAFF,TGTGCCAGCAGCCCGGGGGAGACTGAAGCTTTCTTT
TRBJ1-5,TRBV12-3/TRBV12-4,13,few,.,CASSHQGYQPQHF,TGTGCCAGCAGTCACCAGGGGTATCAGCCCCAGCATTTT
TRBJ2-1,TRBV19,14,.,TRBD1,CASTATGVQSEQFF,TGTGCCAGTACCGCGACAGGGGTTCAAAGTGAGCAGTTCTTC
TRBJ2-7,TRBV7-9,14,.,TRBD2,CASSLAGGGYEQYF,TGTGCCAGCAGCTTAGCCGGCGGGGGGTACGAGCAGTACTTC
TRBJ1-6,TRBV2,15,many,.,CASKRQAGLNSPLHF,TGTGCCAGCAAGAGACAGGCTGGCTTGAATTCACCCCTCCACTTT
TRBJ2-7,TRBV3-1,14,few,.,CASSPGPGSGEQYF,TGTGCCAGCAGCCCTGGACCGGGGTCGGGCGAGCAGTACTTC
TRBJ2-5,TRBV20-1,13,few,.,CSARGATQETQYF,TGCAGTGCTAGAGGAGCCACCCAAGAGACCCAGTACTTC
TRBJ2-1,TRBV29-1,11,.,.,CSVETENEQFF,TGCAGCGTTGAAACGGAGAATGAGCAGTTCTTC
TRBJ1-2,TRBV3-1,16,.,.,CASSQDAGGLNYGYTF,TGTGCCAGCAGCCAAGATGCGGGGGGCCTTAACTATGGCTACACCTTC
TRBJ2-1,TRBV20-1,12,many,.,CSARDLRAEQFF,TGCAGTGCTAGAGATCTCAGGGCTGAGCAGTTCTTC
TRBJ1-5,TRBV19,12,many,.,CASSTLREPQHF,TGTGCCAGTAGTACCCTGAGGGAGCCCCAGCATTTT
TRBJ1-5,TRBV12-3/TRBV12-4,13,few,.,CASSYQGFQPQHF,TGTGCCAGCAGTTACCAGGGATTTCAGCCCCAGCATTTT
TRBJ2-2,TRBV6-1,12,few,.,CASHLGTGELFF,TGTGCCAGCCACCTCGGCACCGGGGAGCTGTTTTTT
TRBJ2-3,TRBV7-9,14,.,.,CASSPRRGADTQYF,TGTGCCAGCAGCCCCCGACGAGGGGCAGATACGCAGTATTTT
TRBJ1-6,TRBV7-3,14,many,.,CATSQQGLGSPLHF,TGTGCGACAAGTCAACAGGGTTTGGGCTCACCCCTCCACTTT
TRBJ2-1,TRBV18,14,many,TRBD1,CASSRTGSYNEQFF,TGTGCCAGCTCCCGGACAGGGTCCTACAATGAGCAGTTCTTC
TRBJ2-3,TRBV5-6,13,many,TRBD2,CASSRNWGGTQYF,TGTGCCAGCAGTCGTAACTGGGGGGGGACGCAGTATTTT
TRBJ1-1,TRBV3-1,13,few,.,CASSRGRGTEAFF,TGTGCCAGCAGCCGGGGAAGGGGCACTGAAGCTTTCTTT
TRBJ2-7,TRBV12-3/TRBV12-4,14,.,.,CASSRGRAGYEQYF,TGTGCCAGCAGCCGTGGACGGGCGGGCTACGAGCAGTACTTC
TRBJ2-7,TRBV19,14,many,.,CASSSDGTAYEQYF,TGTGCCAGTAGTAGTGATGGAACGGCCTACGAGCAGTACTTC
TRBJ1-2,TRBV6-4,15,few,TRBD1,CASRRQTGENYGYTF,TGTGCCAGCAGGCGCCAGACAGGGGAGAACTATGGCTACACCTTC
TRBJ1-2,TRBV9,15,.,.,CASSLGGDTNYGYTF,TGTGCCAGCAGTCTTGGCGGGGATACTAACTATGGCTACACCTTC
TRBJ2-5,TRBV20-1,13,many,TRBD2,CSARAGGLETQYF,TGCAGTGCTAGGGCGGGGGGGCTTGAGACCCAGTACTTC
TRBJ1-3,TRBV14,15,.,.,CASSQDWNTGNTIYF,TGTGCCAGCAGCCAAGACTGGAATACTGGAAACACCATATATTTT
TRBJ1-5,TRBV6-6,15,.,.,CASSYRTDSNQPQHF,TGTGCCAGCAGTTACAGGACAGACAGCAATCAGCCCCAGCATTTT
TRBJ2-5,TRBV4-3,14,.,.,CASSQDIQQETQYF,TGCGCCAGCAGCCAAGATATACAGCAAGAGACCCAGTACTTC
TRBJ2-7,TRBV6-1,15,few,.,CASSVSGLKSYEQYF,TGTGCCAGCAGTGTTTCGGGGTTGAAGTCCTACGAGCAGTACTTC
TRBJ2-5,TRBV18,17,many,TRBD2,CASSPQGSGGYQETQYF,TGTGCCAGCTCACCCCAAGGCAGCGGGGGATACCAAGAGACCCAGTACTTC
TRBJ2-5,TRBV12-3/TRBV12-4,15,many,.,CASSLRGARRETQYF,TGTGCCAGCAGTTTACGGGGGGCAAGAAGAGAGACCCAGTACTTC
TRBJ1-2,TRBV29-1,11,.,.,CSGRLGSGYTF,TGCAGCGGGAGATTGGGGTCTGGCTACACCTTC
TRBJ2-6,TRBV20-1,16,many,.,CSASGRQATGANVLTF,TGCAGTGCTAGTGGAAGGCAGGCGACGGGGGCCAACGTCCTGACTTTC
TRBJ2-4,TRBV2,15,.,.,CASSDSQRAKNIQYF,TGTGCCAGCAGTGATTCCCAGCGGGCCAAAAACATTCAGTACTTC
TRBJ1-1,TRBV20-1,12,many,TRBD1,CSARQGDTEAFF,TGCAGTGCTAGACAGGGGGACACTGAAGCTTTCTTT
TRBJ1-5,TRBV5-1,15,many,TRBD1,CASSHGTGFNQPQHF,TGCGCCAGCAGCCACGGGACAGGGTTCAATCAGCCCCAGCATTTT
TRBJ2-5,TRBV11-2,14,few,.,CASSLAGGGETQYF,TGTGCCAGCAGCTTAGCGGGGGGCGGAGAGACCCAGTACTTC
TRBJ2-3,TRBV9,15,.,TRBD1,CASSVGQGSTDTQYF,TGTGCCAGCAGCGTAGGACAGGGGTCCACAGATACGCAGTATTTT
TRBJ2-1,TRBV7-2,14,few,.,CASSRPGQHNEQFF,TGTGCCAGCAGCCGCCCCGGACAGCACAATGAGCAGTTCTTC
TRBJ2-1,TRBV11-2,14,.,.,CASSSMGVYNEQFF,TGTGCCAGCAGCTCCATGGGGGTGTACAATGAGCAGTTCTTC
TRBJ1-1,TRBV6-5,17,many,.,CASSYRGGLGMNTEAFF,TGTGCCAGCAGTTACCGGGGGGGGCTAGGTATGAACACTGAAGCTTTCTTT
TRBJ1-2,TRBV27,15,few,.,CASSSRGLNSGGYTF,TGTGCCAGCAGTTCAAGGGGACTCAATTCGGGCGGCTACACCTTC
TRBJ2-3,TRBV5-5,13,.,.,CASSRDRPDTQYF,TGTGCCAGCAGCCGGGACCGGCCGGATACGCAGTATTTT
TRBJ2-3,TRBV7-2,15,.,.,CASSLQGWGTDTQYF,TGTGCCAGCAGCTTACAAGGATGGGGCACAGATACGCAGTATTTT
TRBJ2-1,TRBV24-1,14,few,.,CATSDFFRPNEQFF,TGTGCCACCAGTGATTTCTTTAGGCCAAATGAGCAGTTCTTC
TRBJ2-3,TRBV19,14,.,TRBD2,CASTPLAGGDTQYF,TGTGCCAGTACCCCGCTAGCGGGAGGAGATACGCAGTATTTT
TRBJ2-3,TRBV18,17,.,.,CASSPPAGTWSTDTQYF,TGTGCCAGCTCACCGCCCGCAGGTACCTGGAGCACAGATACGCAGTATTTT
TRBJ1-5,TRBV7-9,18,.,.,CASSLGVQASYSNQPQHF,TGTGCCAGCAGCTTAGGAGTCCAGGCTTCGTATAGCAATCAGCCCCAGCATTTT
TRBJ2-7,TRBV7-8,15,.,.,CASSLDGQLRNEQYF,TGTGCCAGCAGCTTAGATGGACAGCTTAGGAACGAGCAGTACTTC
TRBJ1-5,TRBV5-1,13,.,.,CASSFDSNQPQHF,TGCGCCAGCAGCTTCGACAGTAATCAGCCCCAGCATTTT